Described below is a single T cell receptor (beta chain) sequence and its context. The data were taken from a study of shared T cell receptors in the human thymus. The trim removed 2 bases at V and 3 bases at J, leaving 11 bases unmatched. Germline V gene data show CDR1 as SGHAT and CDR2 as FQNNGV. The CDR3 has 17 residues. Sequenced by immunoSEQ multiplex PCR; TCRdb stores in-frame clones only, minus some. The data contain about 660,000 clones, roughly 90% of them singletons. The same specimen was also included in a second study, on human thymus T cells. In that study: Infants served as donors; they were healthy and Finnish and were having corrective surgery for congenital heart defects. In corrective heart surgery, resections were taken, and these provided the thymus tissue. V and J genes seemed to be used with bias in thymic and blood repertoires. Related studies found that unrelated individuals share highly overlapping thymic repertoires.

The sequenced sample consisted of thymocytes. J is TRBJ2-3 and V is TRBV11-2; TRBD2 agrees at 7 bases. The sequence came from a boy younger than two with a congenital heart defect. The CDR3 loop reads CASSLKGWGLTTDTQYF. In nucleotides, the CDR3 is TGTGCCAGCAGCTTAAAGGGATGGGGACTAACTACAGATACGCAGTATTTT.